This T cell receptor beta chain was identified during a study of graft-versus-host responses after intestinal transplantation. Overall study context: Recipients had multivisceral, liver-intestinal, or isolated intestinal transplants. Induction using anti-thymocyte globulin, followed by tacrolimus and steroids for around 3 years, was given to all recipients.

Using immunoSEQ multiplex PCR, the repertoire was profiled, and TCRdb retains in-frame clones only, with some absent. Of several thousand clones detected, about 80% appear once; the ten largest clones hold around 7%. CDR1 and CDR2 from the germline V gene are MGHRA and YSYEKL. V was pared by 1 base and J by 5 bases, with 5 bases of the junction left unmatched. This CDR3 spans 16 amino acids. Intraepithelial plus lamina propria lymphocytes were released by processing graft tissue. For this clone: Its antigen is currently unknown.

Notes on the study in general: Graft-versus-host to host-versus-graft clonal ratios in allografts were high in patients with graft-donor T cell macrochimerism. HvG clone declines early post-transplant were associated with peak circulating GvH levels.

This sequence joins TRBV4-1 and TRBJ2-2; 9 nucleotides match TRBD1. Source: ileum tissue, taken around 17 and 21 days after intestinal transplantation. The sequence came from a human patient who received an intestinal transplant, so some T cells may come from the graft donor. CDR3 in amino acids: CASSQGGQGVTGELFF. DNA of the CDR3: TGCGCCAGCAGCCAAGGGGGACAGGGCGTTACCGGGGAGCTGTTTTTT.